Listed below are T cell receptor beta chains from one sample, sequenced in a study of cytomegalovirus exposure and HLA in healthy donors. Clones were sequenced by immunoSEQ multiplex PCR, and TCRdb holds only the in-frame ones, with some missing. Of some 150,000 clones detected, more than 9.5% appear once; the ten largest clones hold under 2%. The sample was PBMCs. The receptors here all came from a man aged 45-60 years in good health and CMV-seronegative. CDR3s include the opening cysteine and the closing phenylalanine or tryptophan. Each record gives: V gene, D gene, clone size, J gene, CDR3 DNA, CDR3 protein. A D gene is named only where the DNA matches it firmly. Rows give clone size only sometimes, using once, few, many, or a class for an expanded clone.

v_call: TRBV6-6
d_call: TRBD1
clone_size: .
j_call: TRBJ1-4
cdr3_nt: TGTGCCAGCACACCGGGACAGGGGAATGAAAAACTGTTTTTT
cdr3_aa: CASTPGQGNEKLFF

v_call: TRBV6-1
d_call: TRBD1
clone_size: few
j_call: TRBJ1-1
cdr3_nt: TGTGCCAGCAGTTGGACAGGGGTCGGGGGGACTGAAGCTTTCTTT
cdr3_aa: CASSWTGVGGTEAFF

v_call: TRBV7-2
d_call: .
clone_size: .
j_call: TRBJ2-7
cdr3_nt: TGTGCCAGCAGCCTCACAGTCTACGAGCAGTACTTC
cdr3_aa: CASSLTVYEQYF

v_call: TRBV5-6
d_call: TRBD1
clone_size: few
j_call: TRBJ1-5
cdr3_nt: TGTGCCAGCAGCCGACAGGGGTTAAGCAATCAGCCCCAGCATTTT
cdr3_aa: CASSRQGLSNQPQHF

v_call: TRBV12-5
d_call: .
clone_size: .
j_call: TRBJ2-3
cdr3_nt: TGTGCTAGTGGTTCGGGCGAGGGGGGGGGTACAGATACGCAGTATTTT
cdr3_aa: CASGSGEGGGTDTQYF

v_call: TRBV5-1
d_call: TRBD1
clone_size: few
j_call: TRBJ1-4
cdr3_nt: TGCGCCAGCAGCCTGACAGGGGTTAATGAAAAACTGTTTTTT
cdr3_aa: CASSLTGVNEKLFF

v_call: TRBV7-9
d_call: TRBD1
clone_size: .
j_call: TRBJ2-3
cdr3_nt: TGTGCCAGCAGCACGGACAGGACTAGCACAGATACGCAGTATTTT
cdr3_aa: CASSTDRTSTDTQYF

v_call: TRBV2
d_call: TRBD1
clone_size: few
j_call: TRBJ2-3
cdr3_nt: TGTGCCAGCGGGACCCAGGGACAGGGGATAGATACGCAGTATTTT
cdr3_aa: CASGTQGQGIDTQYF

v_call: TRBV6-5
d_call: TRBD1
clone_size: few
j_call: TRBJ1-1
cdr3_nt: TGTGCCAGCAGTTCGTTGACAGGGGGTCTCACTGAAGCTTTCTTT
cdr3_aa: CASSSLTGGLTEAFF

v_call: TRBV11-3
d_call: .
clone_size: .
j_call: TRBJ1-6
cdr3_nt: TGTGCCAGCAGCTTAGCAGGGGTAGATTCACCCCTCCACTTT
cdr3_aa: CASSLAGVDSPLHF

v_call: TRBV19
d_call: .
clone_size: .
j_call: TRBJ1-4
cdr3_nt: TGTGCCAGTAGTAACTACAGGGCCGATGAAAAACTGTTTTTT
cdr3_aa: CASSNYRADEKLFF

v_call: TRBV5-1
d_call: TRBD2
clone_size: .
j_call: TRBJ2-1
cdr3_nt: TGCGCCAGCAGCTACGCCAGCGGGGGGGGCAATGAGCAGTTCTTC
cdr3_aa: CASSYASGGGNEQFF

v_call: TRBV11-2
d_call: TRBD2
clone_size: .
j_call: TRBJ2-3
cdr3_nt: TGTGCCAGCAGCTGGTCCCCGGGGGGGCGGGATACGCAGTATTTT
cdr3_aa: CASSWSPGGRDTQYF

v_call: TRBV6-1
d_call: TRBD1
clone_size: .
j_call: TRBJ2-5
cdr3_nt: TGTGCCAGCAGCCTGGACAGGGGGGAGACCCAGTACTTC
cdr3_aa: CASSLDRGETQYF

v_call: TRBV1
d_call: .
clone_size: few
j_call: TRBJ2-3
cdr3_nt: TGCACCAGCAGCCAAGAAGGGCGGGGAACAGATACGCAGTATTTT
cdr3_aa: CTSSQEGRGTDTQYF

v_call: TRBV11-3
d_call: .
clone_size: few
j_call: TRBJ2-7
cdr3_nt: TGTGCCAGCAGCTTAGACGGGAGTTCCTACGAGCAGTACTTC
cdr3_aa: CASSLDGSSYEQYF

v_call: TRBV6-4
d_call: .
clone_size: few
j_call: TRBJ2-3
cdr3_nt: TGTGCCAGCTCTCAGGAGGGAGATACGCAGTATTTT
cdr3_aa: CASSQEGDTQYF

v_call: TRBV15
d_call: .
clone_size: .
j_call: TRBJ2-3
cdr3_nt: TGTGCCACCAGCAGAGAGGGGCGGGGGCACACAGATACGCAGTATTTT
cdr3_aa: CATSREGRGHTDTQYF

v_call: TRBV7-9
d_call: TRBD1
clone_size: .
j_call: TRBJ1-4
cdr3_nt: TGTGCCAGCAGTTACAGGGGGCGCATTGAAAAACTGTTTTTT
cdr3_aa: CASSYRGRIEKLFF

v_call: TRBV6-1
d_call: .
clone_size: .
j_call: TRBJ2-5
cdr3_nt: TGTGCCACCATGTACAGGGACCAAGAGACCCAGTACTTC
cdr3_aa: CATMYRDQETQYF

v_call: TRBV30
d_call: .
clone_size: few
j_call: TRBJ2-2
cdr3_nt: TGTGCCTGGAGCCCAAGACCCGGGGAGACCGGGGAGCTGTTTTTT
cdr3_aa: CAWSPRPGETGELFF

v_call: TRBV6-5
d_call: .
clone_size: .
j_call: TRBJ2-2
cdr3_nt: TGTGCCAGCAGTTACTCGCTACTAGCCGGGGAGCTGTTTTTT
cdr3_aa: CASSYSLLAGELFF

v_call: TRBV6-4
d_call: TRBD2
clone_size: few
j_call: TRBJ2-2
cdr3_nt: TGTGCCAGCAGCATAAGTAGCGGGAGCACCGGGGAGCTGTTTTTT
cdr3_aa: CASSISSGSTGELFF

v_call: TRBV5-1
d_call: TRBD1
clone_size: .
j_call: TRBJ1-5
cdr3_nt: TGCGCCAGCAGACCGACAGGGGGAGAAAATCAGCCCCAGCATTTT
cdr3_aa: CASRPTGGENQPQHF

v_call: TRBV30
d_call: .
clone_size: .
j_call: TRBJ2-7
cdr3_nt: TGTGCCTGGAGTGTGGAGGGTTTCAACGAGCAGTACTTC
cdr3_aa: CAWSVEGFNEQYF

v_call: TRBV28
d_call: TRBD1
clone_size: .
j_call: TRBJ2-2
cdr3_nt: TGTGCCAGCAGTTTAACCGGGACAGCTAACACCGGGGAGCTGTTTTTT
cdr3_aa: CASSLTGTANTGELFF

v_call: TRBV19
d_call: .
clone_size: .
j_call: TRBJ1-2
cdr3_nt: TGTGCCAGTAGTCCTCAGGGTGAGGTTGGGGGCTACACCTTC
cdr3_aa: CASSPQGEVGGYTF

v_call: TRBV11-2
d_call: TRBD1
clone_size: .
j_call: TRBJ2-4
cdr3_nt: TGTGCCAGCAGCACCCTCGGACAGGGGAACATTCAGTACTTC
cdr3_aa: CASSTLGQGNIQYF

v_call: TRBV5-1
d_call: .
clone_size: .
j_call: TRBJ2-6
cdr3_nt: TGCGCCAGCAGCCGTGGGGACATCGGTGGGGCCAACGTCCTGACTTTC
cdr3_aa: CASSRGDIGGANVLTF

v_call: TRBV28
d_call: TRBD2
clone_size: .
j_call: TRBJ2-3
cdr3_nt: TGTGCCAGCAGCAAACCGGGACTAGCGGGACTGATAGATACGCAGTATTTT
cdr3_aa: CASSKPGLAGLIDTQYF

v_call: TRBV6-1
d_call: .
clone_size: .
j_call: TRBJ2-3
cdr3_nt: TGTGCCAGCAGTGGCTACTCTAGCGTATACACAGATACGCAGTATTTT
cdr3_aa: CASSGYSSVYTDTQYF

v_call: TRBV5-1
d_call: TRBD1
clone_size: .
j_call: TRBJ1-3
cdr3_nt: TGCGCCAGCAGCCCGACAGGGTCCGGAAACACCATATATTTT
cdr3_aa: CASSPTGSGNTIYF

v_call: TRBV18
d_call: TRBD1
clone_size: .
j_call: TRBJ1-2
cdr3_nt: TGTGCCAGCTCACCCAGGGACAGCGATGGCTACACCTTC
cdr3_aa: CASSPRDSDGYTF

v_call: TRBV5-1
d_call: TRBD1
clone_size: .
j_call: TRBJ2-7
cdr3_nt: TGCGCCAGCAAGTGGGGGGACAGGGCCTCCTACGAGCAGTACTTC
cdr3_aa: CASKWGDRASYEQYF

v_call: TRBV15
d_call: .
clone_size: few
j_call: TRBJ2-7
cdr3_nt: TGTGCCACCAGCAGAGGGGCAGGGGCAGCCTACGAGCAGTACTTC
cdr3_aa: CATSRGAGAAYEQYF

v_call: TRBV10-1
d_call: .
clone_size: few
j_call: TRBJ2-2
cdr3_nt: TGCGCCAGCCGGGACTTTTTAACTGGGGAGCTGTTTTTT
cdr3_aa: CASRDFLTGELFF

v_call: TRBV28
d_call: TRBD1
clone_size: .
j_call: TRBJ2-7
cdr3_nt: TGTGCCAGCAGTTTATGGACAGGGCGAATTTACGAGCAGTACTTC
cdr3_aa: CASSLWTGRIYEQYF

v_call: TRBV5-1
d_call: TRBD1
clone_size: .
j_call: TRBJ2-7
cdr3_nt: TGCGCCAGCAGCTTGTTTAGTGCAGTCCGGGACAGGGGGACCTACGAGCAGTACTTC
cdr3_aa: CASSLFSAVRDRGTYEQYF

v_call: TRBV6-6
d_call: .
clone_size: .
j_call: TRBJ1-1
cdr3_nt: TGTGCCAGCAGCCCCGACAGTCCACTTTTGGGTTTCTTT
cdr3_aa: CASSPDSPLLGFF

v_call: TRBV6-5
d_call: .
clone_size: few
j_call: TRBJ1-1
cdr3_nt: TGTGCCAGCATTAAGGTGGGGACAAACGAAGCTTTCTTT
cdr3_aa: CASIKVGTNEAFF

v_call: TRBV9
d_call: TRBD1
clone_size: .
j_call: TRBJ1-1
cdr3_nt: TGTGCCAGCAGCGTATTAGGGGGCTGGACTGAAGCTTTCTTT
cdr3_aa: CASSVLGGWTEAFF

v_call: TRBV28
d_call: .
clone_size: .
j_call: TRBJ1-1
cdr3_nt: TGTGCCAGCAGTTTAACGAGTCCTAGGAACACTGAAGCTTTCTTT
cdr3_aa: CASSLTSPRNTEAFF

v_call: TRBV27
d_call: .
clone_size: .
j_call: TRBJ2-1
cdr3_nt: TGTGCCAGCAGTTTCCCAGGGAACAGCAATGAGCAGTTCTTC
cdr3_aa: CASSFPGNSNEQFF

v_call: TRBV6-1
d_call: TRBD1
clone_size: .
j_call: TRBJ2-6
cdr3_nt: TGTGCCAGCAGTGTTCACGGCGGGCAGGGGGCTAGTGGGGCCAACGTCCTGACTTTC
cdr3_aa: CASSVHGGQGASGANVLTF

v_call: TRBV2
d_call: TRBD2
clone_size: .
j_call: TRBJ2-1
cdr3_nt: TGTGCCAGCAGGACCCTTGGCGGGAGCTCCTACAATGAGCAGTTCTTC
cdr3_aa: CASRTLGGSSYNEQFF

v_call: TRBV7-9
d_call: .
clone_size: few
j_call: TRBJ2-1
cdr3_nt: TGTGCCAGCAGCCCCGGTAGGAACGGAGGGACGATCTTC
cdr3_aa: CASSPGRNGGTIF

v_call: TRBV10-2
d_call: TRBD2
clone_size: .
j_call: TRBJ2-2
cdr3_nt: TGCGCCAGCAGTGGGGCGGGGGCGAACACCGGGGAGCTGTTTTTT
cdr3_aa: CASSGAGANTGELFF

v_call: TRBV11-2
d_call: .
clone_size: .
j_call: TRBJ2-5
cdr3_nt: TGTGCCAGCAGCTTAGTCCTCAGGGAAGAGACCCAGTACTTC
cdr3_aa: CASSLVLREETQYF

v_call: TRBV15
d_call: .
clone_size: few
j_call: TRBJ1-2
cdr3_nt: TGTGCCACCAGCAGAGATATGGCCCAGCGGGACACCTTC
cdr3_aa: CATSRDMAQRDTF

v_call: TRBV11-3
d_call: .
clone_size: .
j_call: TRBJ1-1
cdr3_nt: TGTGCCAGCAGCTTAGGGCCGAACACTGAAGCTTTCTTT
cdr3_aa: CASSLGPNTEAFF

v_call: TRBV7-9
d_call: TRBD2
clone_size: few
j_call: TRBJ2-1
cdr3_nt: TGTGCCAGCAGCCCTCTCGGGGGGGTGGTCGAGCAGTTCTTC
cdr3_aa: CASSPLGGVVEQFF

v_call: TRBV6-5
d_call: .
clone_size: .
j_call: TRBJ1-2
cdr3_nt: TGTGCCAGCAGTTTCGCCCGGGGAAACTATGGCTACACCTTC
cdr3_aa: CASSFARGNYGYTF

v_call: TRBV25-1
d_call: .
clone_size: .
j_call: TRBJ2-2
cdr3_nt: TGTGCCAGCGGTGGAGGAAACACCGGGGAGCTGTTTTTT
cdr3_aa: CASGGGNTGELFF

v_call: TRBV28
d_call: .
clone_size: few
j_call: TRBJ1-2
cdr3_nt: TGTGCCAGCAGTCCTATAGCCCGCCCTAACTATGGCTACACCTTC
cdr3_aa: CASSPIARPNYGYTF

v_call: TRBV6-5
d_call: TRBD1
clone_size: few
j_call: TRBJ2-1
cdr3_nt: TGTGCCAGCAGCGAGGGACAGGGGGCCAATGAGCAGTTCTTC
cdr3_aa: CASSEGQGANEQFF

v_call: TRBV28
d_call: TRBD1
clone_size: .
j_call: TRBJ1-1
cdr3_nt: TGTGCCAGCAGTTTAGCCCCGGGACAGGGGCAAGCTTTCTTT
cdr3_aa: CASSLAPGQGQAFF

v_call: TRBV15
d_call: TRBD1
clone_size: .
j_call: TRBJ2-7
cdr3_nt: TGTGCCTCGCCACCGGGGACAGGTCGTTACGAGCAGTACTTC
cdr3_aa: CASPPGTGRYEQYF